A selection of T cell receptor beta chains follows, all from one sample in a study of blood T cells in healthy people across ages. TCRdb called the 5' RACE reads again in MiXCR, with one record for every CDR3 protein. Of about 720,000 distinct CDR3 sequences listed, 20% to 25% are singletons. The sample consisted of blood. Source of these receptors: a man in his 70s in good health. The conserved cysteine and the conserved F or W are not part of the CDR3 here. Expanded clones get a size class; other rows say once, few or many, or leave the size out.

size,length,V,CDR3
few,13,TRBV20-1,SASSGLFSGNTIY
few,14,TRBV6-1,ASSEEVASGANVLT
.,11,TRBV4-2,ASSLFLETEAF
few,13,TRBV5-1,ASSATAGATDTQY
once,15,TRBV5-1,ASSGLAGVFFQETQY
.,13,TRBV27,ASSSWTSGNNEQF
.,14,TRBV27,ASSRWGSAFNNEQF
.,13,TRBV7-2,ASSLRRTRIETQY
.,12,TRBV24-1,ATSAGVGGHEQY
few,12,TRBV4-1,ASSSPTKSYEQY
few,13,TRBV24-1,ATGGQGAMTDTQY
.,14,TRBV6-1,ASSVRTGTGSEKLF
.,14,TRBV12-3/TRBV12-4,ASSPRTGGGSQPQH
.,12,TRBV7-2,ASSLGVHQETQY
few,14,TRBV24-1,ATSDFGAANYNEQF
.,9,TRBV29-1,SVVSASGYT
.,13,TRBV14,ASSPRWGTGETQY
few,13,TRBV2,ASRAGGGRSDTQY
few,14,TRBV10-3,AISGWAGGVPDTQY
.,11,TRBV4-1,ASSQVTGTEAF
few,13,TRBV18,ASSPEMGTNEKLF
.,14,TRBV18,ASSPPLGQGPHEQY
.,14,TRBV5-1,ASSSNPGGTTDTQY